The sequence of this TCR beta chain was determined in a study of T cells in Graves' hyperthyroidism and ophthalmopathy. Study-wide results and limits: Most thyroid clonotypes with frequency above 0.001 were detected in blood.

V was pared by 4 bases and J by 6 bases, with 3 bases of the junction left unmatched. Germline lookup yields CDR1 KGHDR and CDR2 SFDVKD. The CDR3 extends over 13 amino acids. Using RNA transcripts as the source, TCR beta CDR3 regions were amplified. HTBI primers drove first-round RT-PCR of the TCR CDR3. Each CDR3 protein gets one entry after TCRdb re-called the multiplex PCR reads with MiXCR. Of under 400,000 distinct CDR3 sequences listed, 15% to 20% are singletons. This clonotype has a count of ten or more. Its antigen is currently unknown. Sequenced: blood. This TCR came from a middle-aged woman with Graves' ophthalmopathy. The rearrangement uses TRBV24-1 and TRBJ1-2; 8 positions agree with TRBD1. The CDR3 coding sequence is TGTGCCACCAGTGACACACAGGGGGATGGCTACACCTTC. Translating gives CATSDTQGDGYTF.